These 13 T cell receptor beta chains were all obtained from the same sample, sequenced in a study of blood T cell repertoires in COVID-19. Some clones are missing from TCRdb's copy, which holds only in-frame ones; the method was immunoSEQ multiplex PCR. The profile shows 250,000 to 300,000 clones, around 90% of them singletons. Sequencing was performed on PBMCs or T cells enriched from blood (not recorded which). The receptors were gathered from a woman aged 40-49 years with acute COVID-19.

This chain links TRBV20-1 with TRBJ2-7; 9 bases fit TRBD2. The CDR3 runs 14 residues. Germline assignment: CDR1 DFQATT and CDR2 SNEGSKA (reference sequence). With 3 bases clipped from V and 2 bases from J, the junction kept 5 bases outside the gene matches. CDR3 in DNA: TGCAGTGCTAGTTCTCTAGCGGGAACCTACGAGCAGTACTTC. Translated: CSASSLAGTYEQYF.

As DNA, the CDR3 is TGTGCCAGTACCTCCTGGGGGCCCAACACAGATACGCAGTATTTT. Translated, it gives CASTSWGPNTDTQYF. The gene calls are TRBV2 and TRBJ2-3, with D possibly matching TRBD1 (6 bases). The CDR3 is made up of 15 amino acids. The V and J ends lost 9 bases and 2 bases respectively, with 18 bases between them. Germline loops: CDR1 SNHLY, CDR2 FYNNEI.

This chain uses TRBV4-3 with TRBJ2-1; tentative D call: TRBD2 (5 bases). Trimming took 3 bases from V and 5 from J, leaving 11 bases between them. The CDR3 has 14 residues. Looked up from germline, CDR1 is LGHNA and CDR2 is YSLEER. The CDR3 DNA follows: TGCGCCAGCAGCCAGTTCGGGGTTAACAATGAGCAGTTCTTC. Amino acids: CASSQFGVNNEQFF.

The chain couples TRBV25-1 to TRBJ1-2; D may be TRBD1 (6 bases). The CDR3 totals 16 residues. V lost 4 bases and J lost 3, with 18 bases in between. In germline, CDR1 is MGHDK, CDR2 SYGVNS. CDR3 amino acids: CASSAPEVQGHYGYTF. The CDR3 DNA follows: TGTGCCAGCAGTGCACCTGAGGTTCAGGGGCACTATGGCTACACCTTC.

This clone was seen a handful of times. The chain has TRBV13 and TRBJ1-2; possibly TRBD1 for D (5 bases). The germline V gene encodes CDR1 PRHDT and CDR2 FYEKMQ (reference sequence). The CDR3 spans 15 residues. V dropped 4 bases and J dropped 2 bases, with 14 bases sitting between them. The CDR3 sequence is CASSYQTATNYGYTF. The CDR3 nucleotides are TGTGCCAGCAGCTACCAGACAGCTACAAACTATGGCTACACCTTC.

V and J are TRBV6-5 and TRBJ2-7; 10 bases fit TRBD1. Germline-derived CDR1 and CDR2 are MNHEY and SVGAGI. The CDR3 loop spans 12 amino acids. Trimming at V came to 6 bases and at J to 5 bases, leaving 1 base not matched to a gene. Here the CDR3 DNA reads TGTGCCAGCAGGGGACAGGGGAACGAGCAGTACTTC. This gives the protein CASRGQGNEQYF.

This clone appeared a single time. The CDR3 here is CASSLSRAGTEAFF. Written as DNA, the CDR3 is TGTGCCAGCAGCTTAAGCAGGGCAGGCACTGAAGCTTTCTTT. The chain carries TRBV11-3 and TRBJ1-1; tentative D call: TRBD1 (5 bases). V was trimmed by 2 bases and J by 4 bases, leaving 11 bases between them. The CDR3 sequence is 14 residues long. Germline CDR1 SGHNT, CDR2 YENEEA. The full variable domain, its missing parts supplied by reference TRBV11-3 and TRBJ1-1, is EAGVVQSPRYKIIEKKQPVAFWCNPISGHNTLYWYLQNLGQGPELLIRYENEEAVDDSQLPKDRFSAERLKGVDSTLKIQPAELGDSAVYLCASSLSRAGTEAFFGQGTRLTVV.

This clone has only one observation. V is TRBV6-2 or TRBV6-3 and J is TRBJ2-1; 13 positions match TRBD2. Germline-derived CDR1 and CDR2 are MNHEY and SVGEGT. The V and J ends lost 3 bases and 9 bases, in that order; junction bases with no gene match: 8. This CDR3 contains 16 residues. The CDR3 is CASSYRLAGGKGEQFF. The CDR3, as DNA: TGTGCCAGCAGTTATCGACTAGCGGGGGGCAAGGGTGAGCAGTTCTTC.

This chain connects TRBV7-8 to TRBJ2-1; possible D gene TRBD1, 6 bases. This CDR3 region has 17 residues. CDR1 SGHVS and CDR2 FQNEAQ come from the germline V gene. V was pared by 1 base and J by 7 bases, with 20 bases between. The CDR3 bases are TGTGCCAGCAGCTTAGGGGGGACACAGGGTAGGGCGAATGAGCAGTTCTTC. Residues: CASSLGGTQGRANEQFF.

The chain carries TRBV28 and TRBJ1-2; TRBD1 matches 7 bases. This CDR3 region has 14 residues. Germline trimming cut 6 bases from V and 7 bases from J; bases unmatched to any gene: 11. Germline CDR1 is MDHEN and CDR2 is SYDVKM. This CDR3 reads CASSRPDRVSGYTF. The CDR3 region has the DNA TGTGCCAGCAGCCGCCCAGACAGGGTTTCTGGCTACACCTTC.

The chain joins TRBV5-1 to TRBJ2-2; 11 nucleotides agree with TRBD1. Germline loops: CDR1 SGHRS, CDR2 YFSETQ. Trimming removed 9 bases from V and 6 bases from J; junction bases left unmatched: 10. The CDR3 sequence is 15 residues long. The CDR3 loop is CATKPGQGVSGELFF. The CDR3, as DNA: TGCGCCACCAAGCCGGGACAGGGGGTATCCGGGGAGCTGTTTTTT.

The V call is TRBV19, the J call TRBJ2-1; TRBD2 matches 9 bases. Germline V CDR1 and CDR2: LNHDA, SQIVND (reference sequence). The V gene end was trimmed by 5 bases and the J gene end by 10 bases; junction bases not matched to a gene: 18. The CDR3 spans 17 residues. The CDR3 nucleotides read TGTGCCAGTAGTCCCCCTGTCTCTGGTAGCGGGAGTGCGGAGCAGTTCTTC. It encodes CASSPPVSGSGSAEQFF. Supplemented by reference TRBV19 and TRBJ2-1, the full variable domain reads DGGITQSPKYLFRKEGQNVTLSCEQNLNHDAMYWYRQDPGQGLRLIYYSQIVNDFQKGDIAEGYSVSREKKESFPLTVTSAQKNPTAFYLCASSPPVSGSGSAEQFFGPGTRLTVL.

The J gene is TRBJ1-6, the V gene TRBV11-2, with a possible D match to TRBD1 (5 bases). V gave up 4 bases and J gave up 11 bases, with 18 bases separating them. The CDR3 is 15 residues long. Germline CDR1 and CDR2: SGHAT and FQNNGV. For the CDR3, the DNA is TGTGCCAGCAGCTCGAGGATTCAGGGCGTGACACCCCTCCACTTT. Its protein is CASSSRIQGVTPLHF.